This is a list of T cell receptor beta chains from one sample in a study of molecular identifiers for immune sequencing clone quantification. TCRdb redid the calling of the PCR reads with MiXCR, one entry per CDR3 protein. The top ten hold about 1.4% of the sample, which has 55,000 to 75,000 distinct CDR3 sequences, approximately 17% seen once. Sequences were obtained from naive CD8+ T cells from blood, with Jurkat cell RNA spiked in. The receptors originated from a human donor in good health. Some libraries in this study had Jurkat cell RNA spiked in. CDR3s include the opening cysteine and the closing phenylalanine or tryptophan. Fields, in order: J gene, V gene, clone size, D gene, CDR3 protein, CDR3 DNA. A D gene is named only where the DNA matches it firmly. Only some rows state a clone size, as once, few, many or a class for expanded clones.

TRBJ2-1 | TRBV6-4 | . | . | CASSDFYRTAGEQFF | TGTGCCAGCAGTGACTTTTATCGGACAGCCGGTGAGCAGTTCTTC
TRBJ2-3 | TRBV19 | many | . | CASSDRGFTQYF | TGTGCCAGTAGTGATCGTGGATTTACGCAGTATTTT
TRBJ2-7 | TRBV20-1 | few | TRBD2 | CSARGRGEPYEQYF | TGCAGTGCTAGAGGGCGGGGGGAGCCCTACGAGCAGTACTTC
TRBJ2-7 | TRBV7-6 | many | TRBD2 | CASSLGGSSGVGEQYF | TGTGCCAGCAGCTTAGGAGGGTCTAGCGGAGTTGGTGAGCAGTACTTC
TRBJ1-2 | TRBV21-1 | . | . | CASSNFPTEPSGYGYTF | TGTGCCAGCAGCAATTTCCCGACCGAACCCTCCGGGTATGGCTACACCTTC
TRBJ2-7 | TRBV19 | . | TRBD2 | CASMRREGLEQYF | TGTGCCAGTATGCGACGGGAGGGCCTCGAGCAGTACTTC
TRBJ2-4 | TRBV7-2 | medium-sized | . | CASSLVPAKNIQYF | TGTGCCAGCAGCTTAGTCCCAGCCAAAAACATTCAGTACTTC
TRBJ2-7 | TRBV13 | many | TRBD2 | CASSLEGAGASYEQYF | TGTGCCAGCAGCTTAGAGGGAGCGGGGGCCTCCTACGAGCAGTACTTC
TRBJ2-7 | TRBV29-1 | many | . | CSVEIAGAYEQYF | TGCAGCGTTGAAATCGCGGGCGCCTACGAGCAGTACTTC
TRBJ2-2 | TRBV5-4 | many | TRBD2 | CATEMRGSGNLELFF | TGTGCCACCGAAATGAGGGGTAGCGGGAACCTGGAGCTGTTTTTT
TRBJ1-2 | TRBV27 | . | . | CASSLDRNYGYTF | TGTGCCAGCAGTTTAGACAGGAACTATGGCTACACCTTC
TRBJ2-5 | TRBV5-1 | many | . | CASSFIFRVQETQYF | TGCGCCAGCAGCTTTATATTTAGGGTCCAAGAGACCCAGTACTTC
TRBJ2-7 | TRBV14 | many | . | CASSQHGTPYEQYF | TGTGCCAGCAGCCAACATGGGACCCCCTACGAGCAGTACTTC
TRBJ2-5 | TRBV5-6 | . | . | CASSLGNPETQYF | TGTGCCAGCAGCTTGGGTAATCCCGAGACCCAGTACTTC
TRBJ2-4 | TRBV29-1 | many | . | CSVEARAGAKNIQYF | TGCAGCGTTGAGGCCAGGGCTGGAGCCAAAAACATTCAGTACTTC
TRBJ1-2 | TRBV3-1 | few | . | CASSPDQRGANGYTF | TGTGCCAGCAGTCCAGACCAGAGAGGGGCGAATGGCTACACCTTC
TRBJ1-5 | TRBV6-5 | . | . | CASSYTELGQPQHF | TGTGCCAGCAGTTACACGGAGCTGGGTCAGCCCCAGCATTTT
TRBJ2-7 | TRBV20-1 | many | . | CSARDSPGHTEDEQYF | TGCAGTGCTAGAGATTCCCCGGGACACACTGAGGACGAGCAGTACTTC
TRBJ1-3 | TRBV28 | . | . | CASSAGNPLISGNTIYF | TGTGCCAGCAGCGCTGGGAATCCCCTTATCTCTGGAAACACCATATATTTT
TRBJ1-1 | TRBV19 | few | TRBD1 | CVSSMTGGEYRSTEAFF | TGTGTCAGTAGTATGACAGGGGGAGAGTATCGGAGCACTGAAGCTTTCTTT
TRBJ2-7 | TRBV28 | few | . | CASVRGEHSYEQYF | TGTGCCAGCGTACGGGGAGAGCACTCCTACGAGCAGTACTTC
TRBJ2-5 | TRBV28 | many | . | CASRSSWTNQETQYF | TGTGCCAGCAGATCCTCATGGACGAACCAAGAGACCCAGTACTTC
TRBJ1-1 | TRBV30 | many | . | CAWRLGRTEAFF | TGTGCCTGGAGGTTGGGGAGAACTGAAGCTTTCTTT
TRBJ1-4 | TRBV12-3/TRBV12-4 | many | . | CASSLRSEGVGEKLFF | TGTGCCAGCAGTCTCAGGAGCGAGGGGGTAGGCGAAAAACTGTTTTTT
TRBJ2-1 | TRBV6-5 | many | . | CASSYSTGEVENEQFF | TGTGCCAGCAGTTACTCGACGGGAGAAGTAGAAAATGAGCAGTTCTTC
TRBJ2-7 | TRBV6-5 | many | TRBD1 | CASSYGTGGFEQYF | TGTGCCAGCAGTTACGGGACAGGGGGTTTCGAGCAGTACTTC
TRBJ1-2 | TRBV24-1 | few | TRBD1 | CATSDQGGYGYTF | TGTGCCACCAGTGATCAGGGGGGCTATGGCTACACCTTC
TRBJ2-1 | TRBV29-1 | many | . | CSVGERGEYNEQFF | TGCAGCGTGGGTGAGAGGGGCGAATACAATGAGCAGTTCTTC
TRBJ2-1 | TRBV27 | many | . | CASSLLYGLDNEQFF | TGTGCCAGCAGTTTATTGTACGGACTGGACAATGAGCAGTTCTTC
TRBJ2-2 | TRBV24-1 | . | . | CATSDLLKGPPDGELSF | TGTGCCACCAGTGATTTGCTTAAGGGGCCCCCGGACGGGGAGCTGTCTTTT
TRBJ2-7 | TRBV10-1 | many | . | CASSPLLQGHEQYF | TGCGCCAGCAGTCCTTTATTACAGGGCCACGAGCAGTACTTC
TRBJ2-7 | TRBV24-1 | many | . | CATSDSHSYEQYF | TGTGCCACCAGTGACTCCCACTCCTACGAGCAGTACTTC
TRBJ1-1 | TRBV11-2 | many | . | CASSLDTPRMNTEAFF | TGTGCCAGCAGCTTAGATACACCGCGTATGAACACTGAAGCTTTCTTT
TRBJ2-5 | TRBV20-1 | many | TRBD2 | CSARARGTYQETQYF | TGCAGTGCCCGTGCGCGGGGGACTTACCAAGAGACCCAGTACTTC
TRBJ2-1 | TRBV19 | many | . | CASSISGLNEQFF | TGTGCCAGTAGTATATCAGGGTTGAATGAGCAGTTCTTC